This T cell receptor beta chain appears in the sequencing data of a study of neurological immune-mediated disorders (dated by TCRdb to the late 2010s). In the study overall: Peripheral blood TCR-beta repertoires from HTLV-I-associated myelopathy (HAM/TSP) patients, multiple sclerosis patients and healthy controls were compared by UMI-based sequencing. The roughly 100 TCR-beta libraries covered PBMC samples along with longitudinal samples, technical triplicates, and paired sorted CD4+ and CD8+ T-cell subsets. The cohort comprised roughly 70 subjects: roughly 15 HAM/TSP patients, some 35 multiple sclerosis patients and around 20 healthy controls. Paper-wide results and their limitations: TCR clonal expansion was highest in HAM/TSP patients and lowest in MS patients, with MS patients falling below even healthy controls. Expanded clones from different subjects shared no identical CDR3 amino acid sequences, which suggests that TCR-beta repertoires were private in all groups.

Healthy controls were blood bank volunteers in Maryland, USA. Libraries from unsorted PBMCs were made from 2 million PBMCs kept in RNAlater at -80 degrees C until RNA extraction. Peripheral blood was subjected to Ficoll-Hypaque density gradient centrifugation to isolate PBMCs, which were then cryopreserved in liquid nitrogen. In this sample, this clonotype turned up many times. Its target antigen remains unknown. Base qualities are missing; no much larger clone stands one base away. Relative to germline, V is 0 bases shorter and J is 9 bases shorter, with 13 bases between their ends. The CDR3 goes from the cysteine to the phenylalanine over 15 residues. The only DNA kept is the CDR3, 45 bases in frame from the first base. CDR1 and CDR2 were assigned from the germline V gene (reference sequence) as SGHKS and YYEKEE. To synthesize cDNA, template-switch 5'RACE was performed with a primer carrying a 10-nucleotide random unique molecular identifier so that each TCR transcript was tagged. Over 200 million TCR-beta sequences, covering 15-18 subjects, were produced in each sequencing run. Total RNA was extracted with the RNeasy kit. The KAPA Real-time Library Amplification kit was used to amplify TCR-beta VDJ regions with primers targeting the TCR constant region and the 5'RACE anchor. A first PCR added sample indexes and Illumina adaptors, after which a second PCR increased the library yield. The roughly 650 bp TCR product was size-selected on a 2% E-gel SizeSelection system after Ampure bead purification. Library quality was checked on a Bioanalyzer, concentration was measured with Qubit, and libraries were quantified with the Kapa Library Quantification kit before pooling. Libraries were sequenced paired-end 2 x 150 bp on an Illumina HiSeq 2500. To increase sequence diversity, about 23-32% phiX was spiked into each library pool. The original methods were these. The UMI-based MiGEC pipeline processed quality-filtered reads and removed over 75% of raw TCR sequences during error correction. IMGT germline references were used for aligning VDJ genes, and each clonotype was defined as a unique CDR3 amino acid sequence together with its V-J genes. VDJtools evaluated clonal expansion, Shannon diversity and CDR3 relatedness (CalcPairwiseDistances, ClusterSamples); CLCbio workbench built phylogenetic trees. Clones with at least 8 unique UMIs were defined as expanded, with this threshold being based on coefficient-of-variation modelling across technical triplicates. TCRdb handled the public reads itself, with Q25 trimming in fastp and clone calling in MiXCR, and kept productive beta chains. Rows merge per CDR3 protein into single entries with the most common DNA and genes. V and J calls and clone size were set by TCRdb, not the authors. This sample gives some 28,000 distinct CDR3 sequences in total; about 7% of them show up just once. The ten most abundant clones make up around 8.3% of the sample.

The sequence came from a woman between 45 and 60 years old in good health. Recombination linked TRBV5-5 to TRBJ1-6; TRBD1 is perhaps the D gene, given 6 matching bases. The specimen sequenced was PBMCs. The DNA sequence is as follows: TGTGCCAGCAGCTTGGAATTCGGACAGTTTTCACCCCTCCACTTT. Its protein is CASSLEFGQFSPLHF.